This passage covers 18 T cell receptor beta chains from one sample sequenced in a study of monozygotic twins with inflammatory bowel disease. TCRdb re-called the 5' RACE reads, yielding one record per CDR3 amino acid sequence without DNA. The listing records some 83,000 distinct CDR3 sequences. Sequenced material: blood. The receptors were sampled from a human donor with ulcerative colitis or Crohn's disease, or a healthy co-twin of an affected twin (not recorded which).

V is TRBV5-6 and J is TRBJ2-1. The CDR3 loop spans 13 amino acids. Per the germline V gene, CDR1 is SGHDT and CDR2 is YYEEEE. The CDR3 protein is CASSSDYYNEQFF.

The chain joins TRBV27 to TRBJ1-1; TCRdb's D call, TRBD1, is unchecked because there is no DNA. The germline CDR1 and CDR2 sequences are MNHEY and SMNVEV (reference sequence). The CDR3 runs to 14 residues. This CDR3 is CASSLLGAETEAFF.

The rearrangement joins TRBV5-1 to TRBJ1-3. The germline V gene encodes CDR1 SGHRS and CDR2 YFSETQ. There are 14 residues in the CDR3. The CDR3 sequence is CASKDGISGNTIYF.

The chain links TRBV5-5 to TRBJ2-7; TCRdb outputs TRBD2, but without DNA this stays unchecked. This CDR3 contains 14 residues. Germline lookup yields CDR1 SGHKS and CDR2 YYEKEE (reference sequence). The CDR3: CDSTRTSGGYQQYF.

The J gene is TRBJ2-5, the V gene TRBV7-2; TCRdb picks TRBD1, but there is no DNA to check that call. The CDR3 is made up of 13 amino acids. Germline loops: CDR1 SGHTA, CDR2 FQGNSA. The CDR3 sequence is CASSLSRGETQYF. Drawing the rest from reference TRBV7-2 and TRBJ2-5, the complete variable domain is GAGVSQSPSNKVTEKGKDVELRCDPISGHTALYWYRQSLGQGLEFLIYFQGNSAPDKSGLPSDRFSAERTGGSVSTLTIQRTQQEDSAVYLCASSLSRGETQYFGPGTRLLVL.

This rearrangement joins TRBV5-1 to TRBJ1-5; the D gene TCRdb calls, TRBD1, cannot be checked with no DNA. The CDR3 covers 15 residues. Germline loops: CDR1 SGHRS, CDR2 YFSETQ. The CDR3 reads CASSLGQGPAQPQHF.

The chain joins TRBV5-1 to TRBJ1-2. The CDR3 totals 16 residues. CDR1 is SGHRS, CDR2 YFSETQ, per germline. This CDR3 reads CASSLASGSANYGYTF. The full variable domain, its missing parts supplied by reference TRBV5-1 and TRBJ1-2, is KAGVTQTPRYLIKTRGQQVTLSCSPISGHRSVSWYQQTPGQGLQFLFEYFSETQRNKGNFPGRFSGRQFSNSRSEMNVSTLELGDSALYLCASSLASGSANYGYTFGSGTRLTVV.

V gene TRBV18 combines with J gene TRBJ2-2. Germline CDR1 and CDR2: KGHSH and LQKENI. This CDR3 comprises 16 residues. The CDR3 sequence: CASSPAAETNTGELFF.

The V call is TRBV3-1, the J call TRBJ2-1; there is no DNA to check the TCRdb D call of TRBD2. This CDR3 is 15 amino acids long. Germline V CDR1 and CDR2: LGHDT, YNNKEL (reference sequence). The CDR3 protein is CASSPPSGGGNEQFF.

This CDR3 reads CASTLTSGGARSYNEQFF. V usage is TRBV12-3 or TRBV12-4 and J usage is TRBJ2-1; TCRdb's D call, TRBD2, is unchecked because there is no DNA. This CDR3 comprises 18 residues.

The CDR3 reads CASSPETRQYF. The V gene is TRBV7-9, the J gene TRBJ2-7; TCRdb indicates TRBD1, and absent DNA this call remains unverified. Germline V gives CDR1 SEHNR, CDR2 FQNEAQ (reference sequence). This CDR3 has 11 residues.

The chain couples TRBV11-2 to TRBJ2-7. This CDR3 is 15 amino acids long. Germline V gives CDR1 SGHAT, CDR2 FQNNGV. CDR3: CASSLFLLHSYEQYF.

V is TRBV5-1 and J is TRBJ2-2; the TRBD1 assignment by TCRdb is unverifiable without DNA. CDR1 is SGHRS, CDR2 YFSETQ, per germline. The CDR3 has 15 residues. The CDR3 region is CASSTGTPNTGELFF.

The chain carries TRBV29-1 and TRBJ1-1; TCRdb names TRBD1, which stays unverified in the absence of DNA. Germline V gene sequence: CDR1 SQVTM, CDR2 ANQGSEA. The CDR3 totals 14 residues. The CDR3 region is CSGSPSGGNTEAFF.

The rearrangement joins TRBV25-1 to TRBJ2-1; lacking DNA, the TRBD1 call made by TCRdb goes unchecked. This CDR3 is 17 amino acids long. The germline gives CDR1 MGHDK, CDR2 SYGVNS. The CDR3: CASSSLPGQGIYNEQFF.

The chain is built from TRBV19 and TRBJ1-4; TCRdb selects TRBD1, and the lack of DNA leaves this call unchecked. The CDR3 runs 14 residues. CDR1 is LNHDA and CDR2 is SQIVND in the germline V gene (reference sequence). The CDR3 sequence: CASRGPGANEKLFF. The variable domain in full, completed from reference TRBV19 and TRBJ1-4, reads DGGITQSPKYLFRKEGQNVTLSCEQNLNHDAMYWYRQDPGQGLRLIYYSQIVNDFQKGDIAEGYSVSREKKESFPLTVTSAQKNPTAFYLCASRGPGANEKLFFGSGTQLSVL.

The gene calls are TRBV2 and TRBJ1-2. This CDR3 spans 14 amino acids. Germline CDR1 reads SNHLY; CDR2 reads FYNNEI. The CDR3 protein is CASSEDGGVYGYTF.

J is TRBJ2-3 and V is TRBV5-1. Germline V gene data show CDR1 as SGHRS and CDR2 as YFSETQ. The CDR3 covers 15 residues. CDR3: CASSLDSHSTDTQYF. The complete variable domain, with remaining parts taken from reference TRBV5-1 and TRBJ2-3, reads KAGVTQTPRYLIKTRGQQVTLSCSPISGHRSVSWYQQTPGQGLQFLFEYFSETQRNKGNFPGRFSGRQFSNSRSEMNVSTLELGDSALYLCASSLDSHSTDTQYFGPGTRLTVL.